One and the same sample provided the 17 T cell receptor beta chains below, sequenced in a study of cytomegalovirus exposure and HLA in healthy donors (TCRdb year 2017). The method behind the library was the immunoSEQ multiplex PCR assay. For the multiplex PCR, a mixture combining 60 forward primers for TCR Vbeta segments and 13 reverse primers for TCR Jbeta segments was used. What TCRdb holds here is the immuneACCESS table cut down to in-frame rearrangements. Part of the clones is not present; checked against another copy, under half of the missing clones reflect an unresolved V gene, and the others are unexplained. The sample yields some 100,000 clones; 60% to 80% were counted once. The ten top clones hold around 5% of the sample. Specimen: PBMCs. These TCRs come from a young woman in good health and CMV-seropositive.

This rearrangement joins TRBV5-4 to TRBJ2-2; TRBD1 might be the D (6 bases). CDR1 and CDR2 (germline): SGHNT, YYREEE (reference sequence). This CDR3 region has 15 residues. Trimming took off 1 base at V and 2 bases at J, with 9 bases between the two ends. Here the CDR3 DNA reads TGTGCCAGCAGCTTGTGGACAGCTAACACCGGGGAGCTGTTTTTT. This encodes CASSLWTANTGELFF.

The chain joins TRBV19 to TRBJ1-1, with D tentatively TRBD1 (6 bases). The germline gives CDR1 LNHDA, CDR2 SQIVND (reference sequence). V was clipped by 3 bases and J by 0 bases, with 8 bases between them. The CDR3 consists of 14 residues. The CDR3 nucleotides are TGTGCCAGTAGTATTCAGGGGATGAACACTGAAGCTTTCTTT. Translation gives CASSIQGMNTEAFF.

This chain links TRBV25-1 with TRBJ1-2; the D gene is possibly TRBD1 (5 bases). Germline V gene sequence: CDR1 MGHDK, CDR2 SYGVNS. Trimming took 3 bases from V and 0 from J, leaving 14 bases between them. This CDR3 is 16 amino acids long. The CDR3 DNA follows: TGTGCCAGCAGTGATCCCCAAACAGGAGCTAACTATGGCTACACCTTC. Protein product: CASSDPQTGANYGYTF.

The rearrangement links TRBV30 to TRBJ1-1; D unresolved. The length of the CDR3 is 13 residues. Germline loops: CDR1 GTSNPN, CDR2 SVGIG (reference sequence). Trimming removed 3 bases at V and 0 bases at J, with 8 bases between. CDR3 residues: CAWRSGLNTEAFF. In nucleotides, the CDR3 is TGTGCCTGGAGGAGCGGACTGAACACTGAAGCTTTCTTT.

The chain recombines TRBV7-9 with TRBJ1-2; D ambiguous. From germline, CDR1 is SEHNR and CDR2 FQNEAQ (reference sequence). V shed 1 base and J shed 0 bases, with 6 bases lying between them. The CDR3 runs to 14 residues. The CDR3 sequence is CASSLVIANYGYTF. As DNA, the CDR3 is TGTGCCAGCAGCTTAGTGATAGCTAACTATGGCTACACCTTC.

In DNA, the CDR3 is TGTGCCAGCAGCTTGGCCTCGGGAACTGGAAACACCATATATTTT. Its translation: CASSLASGTGNTIYF. V is TRBV5-6 and J is TRBJ1-3; D is undetermined. The V end lost 0 bases, the J end lost 2 bases, and 9 bases lay between the germline ends. This CDR3 has 15 residues. CDR1 and CDR2 from the germline V gene are SGHDT and YYEEEE.

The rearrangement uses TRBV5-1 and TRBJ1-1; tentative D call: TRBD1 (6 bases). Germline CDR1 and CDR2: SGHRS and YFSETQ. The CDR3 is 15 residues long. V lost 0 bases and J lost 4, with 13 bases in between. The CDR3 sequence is CASSLETGLATEAFF. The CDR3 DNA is TGCGCCAGCAGCTTGGAAACAGGGCTGGCCACTGAAGCTTTCTTT.

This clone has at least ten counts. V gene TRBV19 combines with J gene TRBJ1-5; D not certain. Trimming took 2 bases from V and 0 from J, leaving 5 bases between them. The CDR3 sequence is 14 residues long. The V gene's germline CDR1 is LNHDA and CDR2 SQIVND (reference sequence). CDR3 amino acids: CASSITDSNQPQHF. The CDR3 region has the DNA TGTGCCAGTAGTATAACAGATAGCAATCAGCCCCAGCATTTT.

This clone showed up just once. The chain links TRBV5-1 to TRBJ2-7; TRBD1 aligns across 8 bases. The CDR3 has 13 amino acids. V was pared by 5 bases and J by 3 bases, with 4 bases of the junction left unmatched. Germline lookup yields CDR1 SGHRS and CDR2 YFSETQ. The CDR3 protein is CASSLGQDYEQYF. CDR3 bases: TGCGCCAGCAGTCTGGGACAGGACTACGAGCAGTACTTC.

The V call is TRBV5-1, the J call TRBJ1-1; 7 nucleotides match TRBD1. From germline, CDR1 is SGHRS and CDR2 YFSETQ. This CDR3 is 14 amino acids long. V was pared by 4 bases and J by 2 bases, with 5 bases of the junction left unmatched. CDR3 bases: TGCGCCAGCAGCAACGGACAGGCAAACACTGAAGCTTTCTTT. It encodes CASSNGQANTEAFF.

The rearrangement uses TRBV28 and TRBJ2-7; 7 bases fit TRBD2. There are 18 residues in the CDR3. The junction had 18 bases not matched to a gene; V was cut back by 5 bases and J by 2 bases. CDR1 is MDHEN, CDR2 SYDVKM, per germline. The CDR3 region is CASSQLPSWRETTYEQYF. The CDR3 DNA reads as TGTGCCAGCAGTCAATTACCCAGCTGGCGGGAGACTACCTACGAGCAGTACTTC.

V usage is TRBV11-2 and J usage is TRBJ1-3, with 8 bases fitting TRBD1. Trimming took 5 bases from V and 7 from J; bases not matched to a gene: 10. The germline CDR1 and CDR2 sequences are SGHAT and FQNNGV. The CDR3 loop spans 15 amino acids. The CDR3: CASSTRDRIWNTIYF. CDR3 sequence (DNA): TGTGCCAGCAGCACCCGGGACAGGATCTGGAACACCATATATTTT. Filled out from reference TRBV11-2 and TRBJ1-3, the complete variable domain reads EAGVAQSPRYKIIEKRQSVAFWCNPISGHATLYWYQQILGQGPKLLIQFQNNGVVDDSQLPKDRFSAERLKGVDSTLKIQPAKLEDSAVYLCASSTRDRIWNTIYFGEGSWLTVV.

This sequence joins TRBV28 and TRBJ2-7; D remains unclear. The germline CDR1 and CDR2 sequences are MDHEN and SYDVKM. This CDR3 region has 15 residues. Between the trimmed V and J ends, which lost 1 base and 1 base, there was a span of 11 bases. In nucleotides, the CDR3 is TGTGCCAGCAGTTTATCCTTTCCAGGTTCCTACGAGCAGTACTTC. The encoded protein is CASSLSFPGSYEQYF.

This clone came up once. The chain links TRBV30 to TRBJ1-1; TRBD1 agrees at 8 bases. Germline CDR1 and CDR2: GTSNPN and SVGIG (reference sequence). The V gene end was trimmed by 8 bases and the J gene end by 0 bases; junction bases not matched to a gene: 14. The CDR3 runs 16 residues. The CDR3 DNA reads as TGTGCCCATCGGGACAGGTTAGGATTCATGAACACTGAAGCTTTCTTT. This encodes CAHRDRLGFMNTEAFF.

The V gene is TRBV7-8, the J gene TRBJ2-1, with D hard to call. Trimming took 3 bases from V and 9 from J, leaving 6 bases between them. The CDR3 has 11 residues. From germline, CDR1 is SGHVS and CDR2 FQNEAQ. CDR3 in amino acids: CASSLNGEQFF. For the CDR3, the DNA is TGTGCCAGCAGCTTGAACGGTGAGCAGTTCTTC.

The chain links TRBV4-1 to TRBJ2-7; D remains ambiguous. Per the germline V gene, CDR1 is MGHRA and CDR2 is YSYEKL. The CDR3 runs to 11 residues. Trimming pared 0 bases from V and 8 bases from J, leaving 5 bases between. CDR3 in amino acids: CASSQDSQQYF. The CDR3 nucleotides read TGCGCCAGCAGCCAAGATAGCCAGCAGTACTTC.

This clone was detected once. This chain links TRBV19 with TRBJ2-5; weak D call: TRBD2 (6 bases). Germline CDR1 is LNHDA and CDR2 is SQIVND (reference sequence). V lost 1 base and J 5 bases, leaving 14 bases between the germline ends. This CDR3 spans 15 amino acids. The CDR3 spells CASSIATSLGETQYF. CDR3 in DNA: TGTGCCAGTAGTATAGCGACTAGTCTTGGCGAGACCCAGTACTTC.